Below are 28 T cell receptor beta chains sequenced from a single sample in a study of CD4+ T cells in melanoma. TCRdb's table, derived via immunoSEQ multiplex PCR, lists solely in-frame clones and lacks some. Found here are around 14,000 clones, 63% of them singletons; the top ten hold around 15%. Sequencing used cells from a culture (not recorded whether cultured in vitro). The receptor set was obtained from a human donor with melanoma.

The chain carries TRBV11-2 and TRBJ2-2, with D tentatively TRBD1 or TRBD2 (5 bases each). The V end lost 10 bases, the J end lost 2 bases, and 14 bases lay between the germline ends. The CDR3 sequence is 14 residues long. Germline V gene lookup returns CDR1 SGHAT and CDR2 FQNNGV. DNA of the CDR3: TGTGCCACAAAGGGGAGCGTAAACACCGGGGAGCTGTTTTTT. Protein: CATKGSVNTGELFF.

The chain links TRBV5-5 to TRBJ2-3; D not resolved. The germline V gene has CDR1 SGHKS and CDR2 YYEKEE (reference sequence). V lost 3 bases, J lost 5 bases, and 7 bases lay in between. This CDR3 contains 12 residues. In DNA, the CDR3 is TGTGCCAGCAGCTACTCTAGAGATACGCAGTATTTT. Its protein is CASSYSRDTQYF.

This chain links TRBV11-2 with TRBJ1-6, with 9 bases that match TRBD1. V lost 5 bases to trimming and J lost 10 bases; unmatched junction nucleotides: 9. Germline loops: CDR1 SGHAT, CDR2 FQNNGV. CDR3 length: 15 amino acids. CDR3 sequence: CASSTRDRVVSPLHF. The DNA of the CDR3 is TGTGCCAGCAGCACCCGGGACAGGGTAGTATCACCCCTCCACTTT. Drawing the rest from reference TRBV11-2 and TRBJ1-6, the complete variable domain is EAGVAQSPRYKIIEKRQSVAFWCNPISGHATLYWYQQILGQGPKLLIQFQNNGVVDDSQLPKDRFSAERLKGVDSTLKIQPAKLEDSAVYLCASSTRDRVVSPLHFGNGTRLTVT.

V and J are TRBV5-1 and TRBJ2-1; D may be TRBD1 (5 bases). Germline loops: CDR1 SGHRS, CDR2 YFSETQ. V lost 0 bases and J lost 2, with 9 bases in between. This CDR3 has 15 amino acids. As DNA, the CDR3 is TGCGCCAGCAGCTTGGCGCGACAGACCTACAATGAGCAGTTCTTC. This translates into CASSLARQTYNEQFF.

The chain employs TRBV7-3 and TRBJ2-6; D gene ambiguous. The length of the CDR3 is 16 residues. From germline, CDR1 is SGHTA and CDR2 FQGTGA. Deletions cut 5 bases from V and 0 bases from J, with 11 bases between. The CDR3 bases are TGTGCCAGCAGCCAACGGGCAGGCTCTGGGGCCAACGTCCTGACTTTC. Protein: CASSQRAGSGANVLTF.

CDR3 in DNA: TGTGCCAGCAGTGAAAGGGTCGCGGGCTCAGGGGGCTACACCTTC. Amino acid sequence: CASSERVAGSGGYTF. The chain combines TRBV2 with TRBJ1-2; weak D call: TRBD1 (5 bases). Germline lookup yields CDR1 SNHLY and CDR2 FYNNEI. V was trimmed by 2 bases and J by 8 bases, leaving 18 bases between them. This CDR3 is built from 15 residues. Based on the CDR3 plus reference TRBV2 and TRBJ1-2, the full variable domain is EPEVTQTPSHQVTQMGQEVILRCVPISNHLYFYWYRQILGQKVEFLVSFYNNEISEKSEIFDDQFSVERPDGSNFTLKIRSTKLEDSAMYFCASSERVAGSGGYTFGSGTRLTVV.

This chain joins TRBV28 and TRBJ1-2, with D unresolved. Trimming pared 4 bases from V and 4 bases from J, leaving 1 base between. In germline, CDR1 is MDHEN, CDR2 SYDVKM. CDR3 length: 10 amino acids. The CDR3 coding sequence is TGTGCCAGCAGTTCCTATGGCTACACCTTC. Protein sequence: CASSSYGYTF.

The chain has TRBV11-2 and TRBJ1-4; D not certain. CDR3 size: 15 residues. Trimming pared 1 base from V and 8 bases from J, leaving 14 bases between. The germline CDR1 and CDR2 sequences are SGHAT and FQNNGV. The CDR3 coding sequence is TGTGCCAGCAGCTTAGGGTTGGGATCGGGGGAAAAACTGTTTTTT. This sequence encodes CASSLGLGSGEKLFF.

The CDR3 loop reads CASSLVRLTPGQAPYEQYF. In nucleotides, the CDR3 is TGTGCCAGCAGCTTAGTCCGATTGACCCCGGGACAGGCACCCTACGAGCAGTACTTC. The rearrangement uses TRBV7-9 and TRBJ2-7; 8 positions agree with TRBD1. The CDR3 is 19 amino acids. V was clipped by 1 base and J by 2 bases; unmatched bases: 16. Germline V CDR1 and CDR2: SEHNR, FQNEAQ (reference sequence).

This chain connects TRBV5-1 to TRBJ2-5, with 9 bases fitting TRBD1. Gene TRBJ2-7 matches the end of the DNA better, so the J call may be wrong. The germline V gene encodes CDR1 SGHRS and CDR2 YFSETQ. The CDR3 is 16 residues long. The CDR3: CASSKPGTGLSYEQYF. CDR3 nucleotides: TGCGCCAGCAGCAAGCCCGGGACAGGGCTCTCCTACGAGCAGTACTTC.

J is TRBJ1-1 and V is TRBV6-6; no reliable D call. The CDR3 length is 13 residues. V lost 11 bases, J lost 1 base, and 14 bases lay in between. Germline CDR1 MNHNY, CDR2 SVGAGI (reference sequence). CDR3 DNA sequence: TGTGCCGGTTCACTGTTGGAGAACACTGAAGCTTTCTTT. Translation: CAGSLLENTEAFF.

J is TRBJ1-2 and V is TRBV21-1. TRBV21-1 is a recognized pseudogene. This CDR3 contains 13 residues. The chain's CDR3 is CASSKGAGFRYTF. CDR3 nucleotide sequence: TGTGCCAGCAGCAAAGGAGCGGGTTTTCGCTACACCTTC.

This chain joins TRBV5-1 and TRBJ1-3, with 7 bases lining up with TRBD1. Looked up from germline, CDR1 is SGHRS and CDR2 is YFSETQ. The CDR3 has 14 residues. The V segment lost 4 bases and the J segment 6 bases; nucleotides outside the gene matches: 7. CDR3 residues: CASSDPGQPNTIYF. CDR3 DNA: TGCGCCAGCAGCGATCCGGGACAGCCAAACACCATATATTTT. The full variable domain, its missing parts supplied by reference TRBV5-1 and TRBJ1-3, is KAGVTQTPRYLIKTRGQQVTLSCSPISGHRSVSWYQQTPGQGLQFLFEYFSETQRNKGNFPGRFSGRQFSNSRSEMNVSTLELGDSALYLCASSDPGQPNTIYFGEGSWLTVV.

This CDR3 reads CASSPGGWQFF. The DNA of the CDR3 is TGTGCCAGTAGTCCGGGGGGATGGCAGTTCTTC. The rearrangement uses TRBV19 and TRBJ2-1, with TRBD2 identical over 7 bases. The ends lost 5 bases at V and 12 bases at J; junction bases unmatched: 4. CDR3 length: 11 amino acids. Germline lookup yields CDR1 LNHDA and CDR2 SQIVND (reference sequence). The whole variable domain, filled in from reference TRBV19 and TRBJ2-1, reads DGGITQSPKYLFRKEGQNVTLSCEQNLNHDAMYWYRQDPGQGLRLIYYSQIVNDFQKGDIAEGYSVSREKKESFPLTVTSAQKNPTAFYLCASSPGGWQFFGPGTRLTVL.

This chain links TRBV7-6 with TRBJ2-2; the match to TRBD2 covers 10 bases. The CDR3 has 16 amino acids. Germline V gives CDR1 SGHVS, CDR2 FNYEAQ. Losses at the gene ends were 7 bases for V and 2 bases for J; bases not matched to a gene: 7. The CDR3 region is CASTRSGGLNTGELFF. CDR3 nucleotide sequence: TGTGCCAGCACCCGTAGCGGGGGGCTAAACACCGGGGAGCTGTTTTTT. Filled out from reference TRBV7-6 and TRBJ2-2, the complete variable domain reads GAGVSQSPRYKVTKRGQDVALRCDPISGHVSLYWYRQALGQGPEFLTYFNYEAQQDKSGLPNDRFSAERPEGSISTLTIQRTEQRDSAMYRCASTRSGGLNTGELFFGEGSRLTVL.

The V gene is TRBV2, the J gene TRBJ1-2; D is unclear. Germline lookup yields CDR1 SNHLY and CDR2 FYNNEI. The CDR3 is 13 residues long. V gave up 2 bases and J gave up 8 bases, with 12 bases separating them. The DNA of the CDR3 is TGTGCCAGCAGTGAAATGCAGGAAGGCGGCTACACCTTC. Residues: CASSEMQEGGYTF.

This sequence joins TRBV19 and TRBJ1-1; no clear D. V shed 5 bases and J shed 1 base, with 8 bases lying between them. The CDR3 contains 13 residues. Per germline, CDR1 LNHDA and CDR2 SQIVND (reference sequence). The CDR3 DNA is TGTGCCAGTAGTCTGGTTCAGAACACTGAAGCTTTCTTT. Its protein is CASSLVQNTEAFF.

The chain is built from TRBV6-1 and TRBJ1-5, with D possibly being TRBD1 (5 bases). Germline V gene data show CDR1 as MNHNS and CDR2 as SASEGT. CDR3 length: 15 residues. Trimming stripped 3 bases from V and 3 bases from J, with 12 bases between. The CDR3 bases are TGTGCCAGCAGTGATCAGGGTGGGCCCAATCAGCCCCAGCATTTT. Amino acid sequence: CASSDQGGPNQPQHF.

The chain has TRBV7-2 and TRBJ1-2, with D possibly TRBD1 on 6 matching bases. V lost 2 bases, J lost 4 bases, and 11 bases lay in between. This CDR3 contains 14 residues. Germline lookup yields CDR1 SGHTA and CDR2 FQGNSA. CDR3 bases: TGTGCCAGCAGCTTAAGGAGGGGGGCCTATGGCTACACCTTC. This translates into CASSLRRGAYGYTF.

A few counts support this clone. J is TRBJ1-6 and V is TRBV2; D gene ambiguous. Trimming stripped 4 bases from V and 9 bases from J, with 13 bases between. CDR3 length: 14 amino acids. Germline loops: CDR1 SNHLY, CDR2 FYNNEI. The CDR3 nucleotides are TGTGCCAGCAGTGTGGCCCAAAATAGTTCACCCCTCCACTTT. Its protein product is CASSVAQNSSPLHF.

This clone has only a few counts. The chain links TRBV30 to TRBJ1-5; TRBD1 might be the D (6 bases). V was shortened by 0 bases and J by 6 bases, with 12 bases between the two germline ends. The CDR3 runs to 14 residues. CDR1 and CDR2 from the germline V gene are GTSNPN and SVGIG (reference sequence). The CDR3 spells CAWSVQAGAQPQHF. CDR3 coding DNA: TGTGCCTGGAGTGTACAGGCAGGGGCTCAGCCCCAGCATTTT.

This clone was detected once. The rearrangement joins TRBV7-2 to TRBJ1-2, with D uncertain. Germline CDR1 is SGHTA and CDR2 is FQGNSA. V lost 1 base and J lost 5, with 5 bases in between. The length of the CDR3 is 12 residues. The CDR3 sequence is CASSLEGYGYTF. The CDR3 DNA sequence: TGTGCCAGCAGCTTAGAAGGGTATGGCTACACCTTC.

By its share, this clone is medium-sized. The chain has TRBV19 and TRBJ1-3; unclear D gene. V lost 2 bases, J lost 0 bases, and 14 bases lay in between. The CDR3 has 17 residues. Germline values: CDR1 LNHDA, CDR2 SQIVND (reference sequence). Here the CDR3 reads CASSILGASSSGNTIYF. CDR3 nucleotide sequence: TGTGCCAGTAGTATACTCGGCGCTTCTAGCTCTGGAAACACCATATATTTT. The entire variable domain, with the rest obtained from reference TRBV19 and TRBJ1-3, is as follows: DGGITQSPKYLFRKEGQNVTLSCEQNLNHDAMYWYRQDPGQGLRLIYYSQIVNDFQKGDIAEGYSVSREKKESFPLTVTSAQKNPTAFYLCASSILGASSSGNTIYFGEGSWLTVV.

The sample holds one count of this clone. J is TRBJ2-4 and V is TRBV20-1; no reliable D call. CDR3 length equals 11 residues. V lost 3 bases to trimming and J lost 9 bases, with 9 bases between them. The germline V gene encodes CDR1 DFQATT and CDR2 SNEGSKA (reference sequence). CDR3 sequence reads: CSASLGVIQYF. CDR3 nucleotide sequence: TGCAGTGCTAGTCTTGGTGTCATTCAGTACTTC.

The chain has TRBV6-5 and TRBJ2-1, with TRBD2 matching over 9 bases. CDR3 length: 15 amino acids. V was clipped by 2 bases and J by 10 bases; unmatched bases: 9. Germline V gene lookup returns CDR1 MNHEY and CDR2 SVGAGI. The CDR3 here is CASSYEGAGGREQFF. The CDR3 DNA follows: TGTGCCAGCAGTTACGAGGGCGCGGGGGGGCGGGAGCAGTTCTTC.

The DNA for the CDR3 is TGTGCCAGCTGTGGTCGCAATAGTCACAAAAGTCGGGCCAACGTCCTGACTTTC. Translating it yields CASCGRNSHKSRANVLTF. The rearrangement links TRBV5-4 to TRBJ2-6, with D uncertain. Per germline, CDR1 SGHNT and CDR2 YYREEE (reference sequence). This CDR3 has 18 amino acids. Trimming removed 7 bases from V and 5 bases from J, with 25 bases in between.

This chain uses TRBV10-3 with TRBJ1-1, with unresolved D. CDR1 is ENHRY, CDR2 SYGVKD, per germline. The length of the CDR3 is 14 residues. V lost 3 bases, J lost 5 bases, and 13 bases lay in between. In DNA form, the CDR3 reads TGTGCCATCAGTGACGGGGTTGGTCGGACTGAAGCTTTCTTT. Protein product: CAISDGVGRTEAFF.

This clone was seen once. The CDR3 is CASSTRGTEAFF. CDR3 sequence (DNA): TGTGCCAGCAGTACCAGAGGGACTGAAGCTTTCTTT. V usage is TRBV6-5 and J usage is TRBJ1-1; the D is unclear. With 5 bases removed from V and 5 bases from J, the gap between germline ends came to 9 bases. CDR1 is MNHEY, CDR2 SVGAGI, per germline. The length of the CDR3 is 12 residues.